This is a list of T cell receptor beta chains from one sample in a study of T cell responses to AZD1222 COVID-19 vaccine. The repertoire was sequenced with immunoSEQ multiplex PCR; TCRdb's copy has only in-frame clones and lacks some. This sample has over 110,000 clones; 92% occur once, and the top ten carry about 3.2%. Source: peripheral blood, taken on day 0 of AZD1222 vaccination. The origin of the receptors is an adult in good health. CDR3s include the opening cysteine and the closing phenylalanine or tryptophan. Each record gives: D gene, J gene, V gene, clone size, CDR3 protein, CDR3 DNA. The D gene is left open where the match is weak. Some rows mark clone size as missing; the rest say once, few, many or name a class of expanded clone.

>NA|TRBJ1-5|TRBV7-2|once
CASSFPPNQPQHF
TGTGCCAGCAGCTTTCCACCCAATCAGCCCCAGCATTTT
>TRBD1|TRBJ1-1|TRBV7-9|NA
CASSLIPPGQEAFF
TGTGCCAGCAGCTTAATCCCCCCGGGACAGGAAGCTTTCTTT
>TRBD2|TRBJ2-3|TRBV19|NA
CASSMTSGRFTDTQYF
TGTGCCAGTAGTATGACTAGCGGGAGGTTCACAGATACGCAGTATTTT
>TRBD1|TRBJ2-6|TRBV4-3|NA
CASSQETGSGANVLTF
TGCGCCAGCAGCCAAGAGACAGGGTCTGGGGCCAACGTCCTGACTTTC
>TRBD1|TRBJ1-3|TRBV28|NA
CASSHEGQGRLTPSIGGNTIYF
TGTGCCAGCAGCCATGAGGGACAGGGACGACTTACCCCCTCTATTGGGGGAAACACCATATATTTT
>NA|TRBJ1-3|TRBV19|NA
CASKIQGDGNTIYF
TGTGCCAGTAAAATACAGGGCGATGGAAACACCATATATTTT
>NA|TRBJ1-1|TRBV5-1|NA
CASTPNRGARSEAFF
TGCGCCAGCACCCCGAACCGGGGGGCGCGTAGTGAAGCTTTCTTT
>TRBD1|TRBJ1-5|TRBV28|NA
CASSTDRGRRPQHF
TGTGCCAGCAGTACCGACAGGGGGAGGCGGCCCCAGCATTTT
>NA|TRBJ2-1|TRBV18|few
CASSPGVLNEQFF
TGTGCCAGCTCCCCGGGAGTACTCAATGAGCAGTTCTTC
>TRBD2|TRBJ2-7|TRBV6-6|once
CATLKAGVGEQYF
TGTGCCACCCTTAAAGCGGGAGTAGGTGAGCAGTACTTC
>NA|TRBJ1-1|TRBV13|NA
CASSLRRAGNTEAFF
TGTGCCAGCAGCTTACGGAGGGCAGGGAACACTGAAGCTTTCTTT
>TRBD2|TRBJ2-7|TRBV7-2|NA
CASSPQGLAGTSYEQYF
TGTGCCAGCAGCCCCCAGGGACTAGCGGGGACATCCTACGAGCAGTACTTC
>NA|TRBJ1-1|TRBV28|NA
CASSLGQSTEAFF
TGTGCCAGCAGTTTGGGGCAGAGCACTGAAGCTTTCTTT
>NA|TRBJ1-5|TRBV20-1|NA
CSASISGGRSNQPQHF
TGCAGTGCTAGTATTTCGGGGGGCAGGAGCAATCAGCCCCAGCATTTT
>NA|TRBJ1-6|TRBV6-2/TRBV6-3|once
CASSFRPTGLNSPLHF
TGTGCCAGCAGTTTCCGCCCTACAGGGCTCAATTCACCCCTCCACTTT
>TRBD1|TRBJ2-5|TRBV30|NA
CAWRPGGAETQYF
TGTGCCTGGAGGCCAGGGGGCGCGGAGACCCAGTACTTC
>NA|TRBJ2-1|TRBV28|NA
CASSLLGRLARDEQFF
TGTGCCAGCAGTTTATTAGGTCGGCTAGCTCGCGATGAGCAGTTCTTC
>TRBD2|TRBJ2-2|TRBV9|NA
CASSSYGGDNTGELFF
TGTGCCAGCAGCTCCTACGGGGGGGATAACACCGGGGAGCTGTTTTTT
>NA|TRBJ2-2|TRBV29-1|NA
CSVEGVTGELFF
TGCAGCGTTGAAGGAGTAACCGGGGAGCTGTTTTTT
>NA|TRBJ1-1|TRBV19|NA
CASSGRGQNTEAFF
TGTGCCAGTAGTGGAAGAGGACAGAACACTGAAGCTTTCTTT
>NA|TRBJ1-1|TRBV5-1|NA
CASSSKTANTEAFF
TGCGCCAGCAGCTCGAAGACAGCTAACACTGAAGCTTTCTTT
>TRBD2|TRBJ2-1|TRBV6-2/TRBV6-3|NA
CASSFATSGSSDEQFF
TGTGCCAGCAGTTTCGCGACTAGCGGGAGTTCAGATGAGCAGTTCTTC
>NA|TRBJ2-5|TRBV10-2|NA
CASSDIRGRAETQYF
TGCGCCAGCAGTGACATCCGGGGACGGGCGGAGACCCAGTACTTC
>NA|TRBJ1-2|TRBV9|NA
CASSGRISYGYTF
TGTGCCAGCAGCGGACGGATTAGCTATGGCTACACCTTC
>TRBD1|TRBJ1-1|TRBV5-5|NA
CASSAATGWANTEAFF
TGTGCCAGCAGCGCCGCGACAGGGTGGGCGAACACTGAAGCTTTCTTT
>TRBD2|TRBJ2-1|TRBV29-1|NA
CSGLGTSDYNEQFF
TGCAGCGGGCTCGGGACTAGCGATTACAATGAGCAGTTCTTC
>TRBD2|TRBJ2-3|TRBV3-1/TRBV3-2|NA
CASSQGALAGGWADTQYF
TGTGCCAGCAGCCAAGGTGCTCTTGCGGGAGGATGGGCAGATACGCAGTATTTT